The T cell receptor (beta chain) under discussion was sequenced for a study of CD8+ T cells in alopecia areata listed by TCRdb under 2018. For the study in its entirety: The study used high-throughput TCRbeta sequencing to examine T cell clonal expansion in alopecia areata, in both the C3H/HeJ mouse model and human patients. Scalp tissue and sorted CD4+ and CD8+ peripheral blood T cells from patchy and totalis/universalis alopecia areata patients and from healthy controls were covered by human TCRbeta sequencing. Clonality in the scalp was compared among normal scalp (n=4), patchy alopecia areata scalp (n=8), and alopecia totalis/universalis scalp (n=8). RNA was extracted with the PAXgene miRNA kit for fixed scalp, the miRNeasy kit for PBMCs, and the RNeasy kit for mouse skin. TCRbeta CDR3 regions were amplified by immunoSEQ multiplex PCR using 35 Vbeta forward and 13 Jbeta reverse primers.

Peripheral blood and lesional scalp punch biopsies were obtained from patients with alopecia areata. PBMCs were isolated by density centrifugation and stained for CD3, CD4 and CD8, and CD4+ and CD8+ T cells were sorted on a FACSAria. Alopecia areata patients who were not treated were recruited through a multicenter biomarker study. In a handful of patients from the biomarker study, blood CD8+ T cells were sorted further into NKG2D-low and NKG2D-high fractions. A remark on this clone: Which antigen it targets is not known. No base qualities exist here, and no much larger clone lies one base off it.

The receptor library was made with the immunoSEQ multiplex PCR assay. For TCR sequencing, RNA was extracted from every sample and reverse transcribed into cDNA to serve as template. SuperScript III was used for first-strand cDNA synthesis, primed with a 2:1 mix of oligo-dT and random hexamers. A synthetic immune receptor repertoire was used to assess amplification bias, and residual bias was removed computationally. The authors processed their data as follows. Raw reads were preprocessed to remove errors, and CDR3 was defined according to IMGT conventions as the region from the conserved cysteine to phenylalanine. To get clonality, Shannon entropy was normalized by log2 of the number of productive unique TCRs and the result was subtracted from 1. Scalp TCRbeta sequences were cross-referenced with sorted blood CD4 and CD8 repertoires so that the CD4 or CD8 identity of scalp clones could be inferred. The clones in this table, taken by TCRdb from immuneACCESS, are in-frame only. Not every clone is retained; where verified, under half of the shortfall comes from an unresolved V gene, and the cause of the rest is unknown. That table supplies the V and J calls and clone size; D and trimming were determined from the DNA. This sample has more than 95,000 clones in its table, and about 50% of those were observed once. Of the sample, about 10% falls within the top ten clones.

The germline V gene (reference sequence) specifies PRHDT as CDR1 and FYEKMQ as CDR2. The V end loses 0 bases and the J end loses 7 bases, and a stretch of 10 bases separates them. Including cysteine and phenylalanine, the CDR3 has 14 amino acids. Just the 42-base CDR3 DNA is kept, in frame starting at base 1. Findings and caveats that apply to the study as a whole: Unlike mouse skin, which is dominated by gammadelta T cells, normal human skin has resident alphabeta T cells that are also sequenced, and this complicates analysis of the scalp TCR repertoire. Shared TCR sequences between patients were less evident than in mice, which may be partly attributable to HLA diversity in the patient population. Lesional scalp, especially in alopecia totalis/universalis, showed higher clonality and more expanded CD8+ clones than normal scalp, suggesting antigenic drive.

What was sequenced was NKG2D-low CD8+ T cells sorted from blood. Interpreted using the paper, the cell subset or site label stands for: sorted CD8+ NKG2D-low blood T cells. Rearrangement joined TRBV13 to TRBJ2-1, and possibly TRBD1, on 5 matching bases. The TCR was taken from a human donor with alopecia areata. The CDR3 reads CASSLGLRVNEQFF. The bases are TGTGCCAGCAGCTTAGGTCTCAGGGTAAATGAGCAGTTCTTC.